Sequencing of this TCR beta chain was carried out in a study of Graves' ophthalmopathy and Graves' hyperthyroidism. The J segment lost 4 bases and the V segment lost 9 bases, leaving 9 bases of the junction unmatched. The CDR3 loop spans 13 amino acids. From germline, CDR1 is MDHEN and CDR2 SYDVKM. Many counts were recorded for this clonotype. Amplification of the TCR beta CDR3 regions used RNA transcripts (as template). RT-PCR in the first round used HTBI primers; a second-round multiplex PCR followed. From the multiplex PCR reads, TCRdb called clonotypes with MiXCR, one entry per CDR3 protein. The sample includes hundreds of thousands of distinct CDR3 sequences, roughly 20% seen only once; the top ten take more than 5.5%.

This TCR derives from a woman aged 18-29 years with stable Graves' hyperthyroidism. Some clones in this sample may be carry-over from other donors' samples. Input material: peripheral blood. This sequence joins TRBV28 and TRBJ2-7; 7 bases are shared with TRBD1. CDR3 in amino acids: CASNGQVTYEQYF. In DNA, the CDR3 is TGTGCCAGTAACGGACAGGTGACGTACGAGCAGTACTTC.